This TCR beta chain comes out of a study of T-cell memory formation after mild COVID-19 (dated by TCRdb to about 2021). With regard to the full study: TCR sequence clusters from the two donors were largely donor specific. Longitudinal TCRalpha and TCRbeta repertoire sequencing tracked T-cell clones expanding and contracting after mild COVID-19 in a couple of donors. Two young, previously healthy adult volunteers made up the cohort, one male and one female. The study at large found these results: The detection of some responding clones in pre-infection memory suggests that pre-existing cross-reactive memory T cells joined the SARS-CoV-2 response. Only a couple of mild cases were covered by the study, and larger cohorts that include severe cases with pre-infection samples were considered necessary. Contracting CD4+ clones turned up mainly in the CM and EM memory subsets, whereas EMRA was where CD8+ clones were enriched. SARS-CoV-2 specificity was not confirmed for the second-wave clones peaking on day 37. Balanced CD4/CD8 phenotypes were observed for clones contracting from day 15 to 85, whereas a bias towards CD4+ was observed for a second wave of clones expanding from day 15 to 37.

This clonotype was detected a few times. Its antigen specificity is not known. No much larger clone is present one base from it, and per-base qualities are unavailable. This sample was sequenced with an Illumina NovaSeq 6000. Using 5'RACE with constant-segment primers, TCRalpha and TCRbeta cDNA libraries were constructed, with sample barcodes and unique molecular identifiers added in the process. RNA was extracted from every sample with Trizol reagent. Library amplification was performed in two PCR steps, and a second sample barcode and Illumina TruSeq adapters were introduced in the second step. Sequencing of libraries was performed on an Illumina NovaSeq with 2 x 150 bp paired-end reads. On the study's bioinformatics: Demultiplexing of reads and collapsing into UMI-guided consensus sequences were performed with migec v1.2.7. Using mixcr v2.1.11, UMI consensuses were aligned to TRA and TRB V and J templates and then assembled into clonotypes. Expanded or contracted clonotypes were those called significant by both edgeR and NoisET, with noise models trained on biological replicates. edgeR calls used a false discovery rate-adjusted p below 0.01 and a log2 fold-change threshold of 1. As an exploratory analysis of dynamics, max-normalized trajectories of the 1000 most abundant clonotypes were examined with PCA combined with hierarchical clustering. Separately sequenced CD4+ and CD8+ repertoires were used to assign the CD4 or CD8 phenotype of responding clones. TCRdb reprocessed the public reads (quality trimming at Q25 with fastp, clone calling with MiXCR) and kept in-frame beta chains. Under each unique CDR3 protein, matching rows form one entry showing the most common genes and DNA. The V and J calls follow TCRdb's processing rather than the paper's. The table for this sample lists 400,000 to 450,000 distinct CDR3 sequences; roughly 17% of them were counted only once. Jointly, the top ten make up 20% to 25% of the sample.

Deletion took 7 bases off V and 3 bases off J, with a span of 13 bases between the germline ends. The CDR3 contains 15 residues, cysteine and phenylalanine counted. The entry retains the CDR3 DNA only, 45 bases that are in frame from base 1. Per the germline V gene, MDHEN is the CDR1 and SYDVKM is the CDR2. Ficoll-Paque density gradient centrifugation was the method used to isolate PBMCs. The chain couples TRBV28 to TRBJ1-6; tentative D gene TRBD1, with 6 bases matching. The sample comprised PBMCs or a T cell subset sorted from them (not recorded which). The origin of this receptor is a man between 18 and 29 years old who had mild COVID-19 (a few samples of this study predate the infection). The sample titles of this study are shuffled in the database, so cell type and time point are left out; the donor was told from shared clones. The CDR3 reads CASKGGQYYNSPLHF. The sequenced DNA is TGTGCCAGCAAAGGGGGGCAATACTATAATTCACCCCTCCACTTT.